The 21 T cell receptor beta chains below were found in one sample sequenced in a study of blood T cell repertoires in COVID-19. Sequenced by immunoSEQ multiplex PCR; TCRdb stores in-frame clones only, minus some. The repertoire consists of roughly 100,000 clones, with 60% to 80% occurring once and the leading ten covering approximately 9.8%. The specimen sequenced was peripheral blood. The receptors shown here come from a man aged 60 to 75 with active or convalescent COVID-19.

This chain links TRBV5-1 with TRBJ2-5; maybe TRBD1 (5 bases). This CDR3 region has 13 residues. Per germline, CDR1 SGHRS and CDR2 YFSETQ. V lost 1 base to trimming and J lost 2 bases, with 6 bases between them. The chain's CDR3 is CASSLRQQETQYF. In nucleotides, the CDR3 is TGCGCCAGCAGCTTGCGACAGCAAGAGACCCAGTACTTC.

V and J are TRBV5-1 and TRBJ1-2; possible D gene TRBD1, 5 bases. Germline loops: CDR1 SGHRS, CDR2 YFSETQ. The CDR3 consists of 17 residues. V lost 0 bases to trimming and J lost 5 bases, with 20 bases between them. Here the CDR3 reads CASSLGPQDERVYGYTF. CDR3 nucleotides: TGCGCCAGCAGCTTGGGCCCACAGGACGAACGGGTTTATGGCTACACCTTC.

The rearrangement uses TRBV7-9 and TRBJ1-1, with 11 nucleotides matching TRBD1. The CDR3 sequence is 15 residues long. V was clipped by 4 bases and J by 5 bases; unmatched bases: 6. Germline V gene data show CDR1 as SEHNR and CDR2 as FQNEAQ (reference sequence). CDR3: CASSSLGTGGTEAFF. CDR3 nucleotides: TGTGCCAGCAGCTCCCTTGGGACAGGGGGGACTGAAGCTTTCTTT.

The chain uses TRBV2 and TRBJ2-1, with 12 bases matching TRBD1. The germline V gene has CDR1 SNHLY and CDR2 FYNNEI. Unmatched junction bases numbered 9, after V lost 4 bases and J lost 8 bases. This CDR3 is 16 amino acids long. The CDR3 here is CASSALPGQGAHEQFF. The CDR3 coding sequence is TGTGCCAGCAGTGCCTTACCGGGACAGGGGGCCCATGAGCAGTTCTTC.

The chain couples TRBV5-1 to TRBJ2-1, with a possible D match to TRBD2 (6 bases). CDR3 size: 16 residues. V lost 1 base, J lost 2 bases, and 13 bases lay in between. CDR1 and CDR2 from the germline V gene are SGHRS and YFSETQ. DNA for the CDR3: TGCGCCAGCAGCTTGCATGGCGGGATTCCCTACAATGAGCAGTTCTTC. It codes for CASSLHGGIPYNEQFF.

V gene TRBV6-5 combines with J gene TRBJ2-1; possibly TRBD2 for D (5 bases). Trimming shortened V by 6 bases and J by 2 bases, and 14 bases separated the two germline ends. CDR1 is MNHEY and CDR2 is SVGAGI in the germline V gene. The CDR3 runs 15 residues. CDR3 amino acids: CASRTTGSPYNEQFF. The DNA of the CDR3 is TGTGCCAGCAGGACTACCGGGTCGCCCTACAATGAGCAGTTCTTC.

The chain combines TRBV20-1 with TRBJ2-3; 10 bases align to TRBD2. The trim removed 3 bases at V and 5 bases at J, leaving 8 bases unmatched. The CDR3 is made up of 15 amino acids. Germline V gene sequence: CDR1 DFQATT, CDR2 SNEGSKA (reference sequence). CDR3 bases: TGCAGTGCTAGTTCCCTAGCGGGAGATAAAGATACGCAGTATTTT. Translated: CSASSLAGDKDTQYF.

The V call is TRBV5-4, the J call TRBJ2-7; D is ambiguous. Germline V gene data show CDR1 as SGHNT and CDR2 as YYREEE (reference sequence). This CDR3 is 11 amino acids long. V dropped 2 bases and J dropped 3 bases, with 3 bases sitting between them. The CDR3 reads CASSFNYEQYV. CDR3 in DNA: TGTGCCAGCAGCTTTAACTACGAGCAGTACGTC.

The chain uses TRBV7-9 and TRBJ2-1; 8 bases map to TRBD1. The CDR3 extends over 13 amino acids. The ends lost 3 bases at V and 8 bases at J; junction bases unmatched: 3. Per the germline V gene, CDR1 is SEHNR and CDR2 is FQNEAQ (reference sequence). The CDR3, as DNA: TGTGCCAGCAGCTTGGCAGGGGGCGATGAGCAGTTCTTC. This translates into CASSLAGGDEQFF. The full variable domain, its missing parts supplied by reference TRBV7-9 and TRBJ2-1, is DTGVSQNPRHKITKRGQNVTFRCDPISEHNRLYWYRQTLGQGPEFLTYFQNEAQLEKSRLLSDRFSAERPKGSFSTLEIQRTEQGDSAMYLCASSLAGGDEQFFGPGTRLTVL.

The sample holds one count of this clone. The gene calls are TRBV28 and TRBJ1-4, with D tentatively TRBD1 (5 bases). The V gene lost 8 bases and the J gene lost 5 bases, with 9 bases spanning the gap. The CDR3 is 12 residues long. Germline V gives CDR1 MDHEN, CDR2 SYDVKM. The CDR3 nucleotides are TGTGCCAGCCGGGACTTAAATGAAAAACTGTTTTTT. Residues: CASRDLNEKLFF.

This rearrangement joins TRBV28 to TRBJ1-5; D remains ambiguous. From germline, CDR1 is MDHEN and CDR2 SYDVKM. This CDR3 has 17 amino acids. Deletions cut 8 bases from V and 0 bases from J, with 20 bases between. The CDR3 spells CASAVRRGRYSNQPQHF. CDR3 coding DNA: TGTGCCAGCGCCGTGCGGAGAGGAAGATATAGCAATCAGCCCCAGCATTTT.

The CDR3 DNA reads as TGTGCCAGCAGCGTAGATTACACAGATACGCAGTATTTT. Translation: CASSVDYTDTQYF. The gene calls are TRBV5-4 and TRBJ2-3; D gene ambiguous. CDR3 length: 13 residues. In germline, CDR1 is SGHNT, CDR2 YYREEE (reference sequence). Trimming shortened V by 4 bases and J by 2 bases, and 8 bases separated the two germline ends.

CDR3 loop: CATSDLAGAPGQETQYF. CDR3 nucleotides: TGTGCCACCAGTGATCTAGCGGGAGCCCCGGGCCAAGAGACCCAGTACTTC. V and J are TRBV24-1 and TRBJ2-5, with 10 bases lining up with TRBD2. The CDR3 sequence is 17 residues long. V dropped 3 bases and J dropped 1; count of bases not matched to a gene: 7. Germline V gene lookup returns CDR1 KGHDR and CDR2 SFDVKD.

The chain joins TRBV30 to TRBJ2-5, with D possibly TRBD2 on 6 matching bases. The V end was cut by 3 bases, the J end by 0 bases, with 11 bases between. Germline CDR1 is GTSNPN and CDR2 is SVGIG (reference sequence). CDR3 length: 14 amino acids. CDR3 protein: CAWSRGLNQETQYF. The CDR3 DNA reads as TGTGCCTGGAGCCGAGGACTAAACCAAGAGACCCAGTACTTC.

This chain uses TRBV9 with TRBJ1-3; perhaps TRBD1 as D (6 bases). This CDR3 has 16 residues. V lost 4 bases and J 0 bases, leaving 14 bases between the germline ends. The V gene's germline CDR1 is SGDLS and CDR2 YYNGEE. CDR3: CASSSKGGVSGNTIYF. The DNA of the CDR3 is TGTGCCAGCAGCTCCAAAGGGGGAGTCTCTGGAAACACCATATATTTT.

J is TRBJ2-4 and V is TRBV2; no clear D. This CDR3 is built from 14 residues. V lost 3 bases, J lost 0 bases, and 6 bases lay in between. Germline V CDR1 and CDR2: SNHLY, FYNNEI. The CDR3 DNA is TGTGCCAGCAGTGATTCCCTAGCCAAAAACATTCAGTACTTC. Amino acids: CASSDSLAKNIQYF.

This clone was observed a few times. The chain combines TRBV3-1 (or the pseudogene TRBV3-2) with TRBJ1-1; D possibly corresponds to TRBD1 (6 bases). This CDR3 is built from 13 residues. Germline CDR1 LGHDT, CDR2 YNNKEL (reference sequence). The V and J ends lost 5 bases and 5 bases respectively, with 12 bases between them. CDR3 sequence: CASSDTGSTEAFF. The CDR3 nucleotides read TGTGCCAGCAGCGACACAGGGAGTACTGAAGCTTTCTTT.

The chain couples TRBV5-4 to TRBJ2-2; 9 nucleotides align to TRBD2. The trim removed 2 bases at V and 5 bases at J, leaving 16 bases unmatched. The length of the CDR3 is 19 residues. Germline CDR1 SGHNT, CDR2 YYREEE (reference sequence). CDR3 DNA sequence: TGTGCCAGCAGCTTCGGCGGGGGAGGGCCTAGCGGGAATACCGGGGAGCTGTTTTTT. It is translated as CASSFGGGGPSGNTGELFF.

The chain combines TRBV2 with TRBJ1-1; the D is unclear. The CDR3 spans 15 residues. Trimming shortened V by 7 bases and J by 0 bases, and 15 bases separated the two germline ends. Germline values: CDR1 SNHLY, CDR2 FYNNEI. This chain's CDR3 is CASKPGSRLNTEAFF. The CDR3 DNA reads TGTGCCAGCAAACCGGGGAGCAGACTGAACACTGAAGCTTTCTTT.

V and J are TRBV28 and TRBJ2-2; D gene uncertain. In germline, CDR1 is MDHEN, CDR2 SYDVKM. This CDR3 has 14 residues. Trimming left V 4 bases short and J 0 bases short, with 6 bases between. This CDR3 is CASSWPSNTGELFF. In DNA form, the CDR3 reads TGTGCCAGCAGTTGGCCCTCGAACACCGGGGAGCTGTTTTTT.

CDR3 sequence (DNA): TGTGCCAGCAGTCCCGCCGTGGGAGGGGGAAGGACTGAAGCTTTCTTT. This sequence encodes CASSPAVGGGRTEAFF. The chain recombines TRBV6-2 or TRBV6-3 with TRBJ1-1; possible D gene TRBD1, 6 bases. The germline gives CDR1 MNHEY, CDR2 SVGEGT. CDR3 size: 16 residues. V was trimmed by 5 bases and J by 5 bases, leaving 21 bases between them.